These T cell receptor beta chains were read from a single sample in a study of T cells in Graves' hyperthyroidism and ophthalmopathy. TCRdb reprocessed the multiplex PCR reads with MiXCR, giving one entry per CDR3 protein. This table has under 750,000 distinct CDR3 sequences, around 20% appearing once. The sample taken for sequencing was blood. The receptors come from a woman between 45 and 60 years old with Graves' hyperthyroidism that later progressed to Graves' ophthalmopathy. Each CDR3 is given with its conserved first and last residue. Part of the rows lack a size; the others show once, few, many or a class for expanded clones.

TRBV6-1	-	TRBJ1-1	CAITGGAHTEAFF
TRBV29-1	-	TRBJ1-1	CSASGNTEAFF
TRBV29-1	-	TRBJ1-2	CSVEEEGGGGYTF
TRBV27	-	TRBJ1-2	CASSLKGRSSLGDGYTF
TRBV2	few	TRBJ1-6	CASSETDLDSPLHF
TRBV6-6	many	TRBJ1-1	CASSYQSNTEAFF
TRBV11-1	few	TRBJ1-5	CASSQIKGVGDPSNQPQHF
TRBV29-1	-	TRBJ2-3	CSVEGGGQGADTQYF
TRBV12-3/TRBV12-4	many	TRBJ2-3	CASSLGTRTDTQYF
TRBV7-2	-	TRBJ2-7	CASSVRTGQISYEQYF
TRBV28	-	TRBJ1-2	CASSPLLTNYDYTF
TRBV2	many	TRBJ2-7	CASSPLLSYEQYF
TRBV6-1	few	TRBJ1-1	CASRNSRGLEAFF
TRBV12-3/TRBV12-4	few	TRBJ2-1	CASSPASGGIGNEQFF
TRBV5-1	-	TRBJ2-5	CASSFRSGVEETQYF
TRBV10-2	few	TRBJ1-5	CASSDRDSSNQPQHF
TRBV29-1	-	TRBJ2-3	CSVVVGGRTDTQYF
TRBV10-3	-	TRBJ2-7	CAISDLSRGSSYEQYF
TRBV7-9	-	TRBJ2-5	CASSPTVGGPSQETQYF
TRBV11-2	many	TRBJ2-2	CASNRQGATGELFF
TRBV20-1	-	TRBJ1-5	CSARDPEGYQPQHF
TRBV6-4	-	TRBJ2-7	CASGPDRGTYEQYF
TRBV20-1	many	TRBJ2-1	CSARVGAANEQFF
TRBV6-1	-	TRBJ1-5	CASRAGAPYSNQPQHF
TRBV6-5	-	TRBJ1-2	CASSYADTRAYGYTF
TRBV28	few	TRBJ2-3	CASSSEAGTDTQYF
TRBV6-1	-	TRBJ2-7	CASSQSGTGTYEQYF
TRBV7-9	-	TRBJ2-1	CASRDATGTYNEQFF
TRBV19	few	TRBJ1-5	CASSRTEYSNQPQHF
TRBV6-2/TRBV6-3	few	TRBJ1-5	CASRRQARDQPQHF
TRBV27	-	TRBJ1-2	CASSPGQGLLSYGYTF
TRBV5-1	-	TRBJ2-5	CASSLEMETQYF
TRBV20-1	-	TRBJ1-1	CSAGGPVNTEAFF
TRBV5-1	few	TRBJ1-1	CASSFGDMLLSGTEAFF
TRBV15	-	TRBJ1-5	CATSRDYSSGQPQHF
TRBV14	-	TRBJ2-2	CASSQDPAGATGELFF
TRBV14	many	TRBJ2-7	CASSRTGQGEYEQYF
TRBV20-1	-	TRBJ2-7	CSARIQGGSSYEQYF
TRBV15	-	TRBJ2-5	CATSRDLRGNTQYF
TRBV7-8	-	TRBJ1-2	CASSRTRESNIYGYTF
TRBV3-1	many	TRBJ1-1	CASSQVGQGAGTEAFF
TRBV5-1	-	TRBJ1-3	CASSPEQVYSGNTIYF
TRBV10-2	few	TRBJ1-2	CASSERTPPYNYGYTF
TRBV20-1	-	TRBJ2-3	CSATTPSGVTDTQYF
TRBV3-1	few	TRBJ2-4	CASSDLTTGAVKNIQYF
TRBV25-1	-	TRBJ1-2	CASSVTGDYGYTF
TRBV5-1	few	TRBJ1-3	CASSLDSGFGNTIYF
TRBV20-1	-	TRBJ1-2	CSPSLQGNYGYTF
TRBV14	-	TRBJ2-3	CASSQLAISTDTQYF
TRBV12-3/TRBV12-4	many	TRBJ1-5	CASSRRQGAAQPQHF
TRBV6-1	few	TRBJ2-5	CASTRGGGTYQETQYF
TRBV7-8	many	TRBJ2-3	CASSSISGLGGTDTQYF